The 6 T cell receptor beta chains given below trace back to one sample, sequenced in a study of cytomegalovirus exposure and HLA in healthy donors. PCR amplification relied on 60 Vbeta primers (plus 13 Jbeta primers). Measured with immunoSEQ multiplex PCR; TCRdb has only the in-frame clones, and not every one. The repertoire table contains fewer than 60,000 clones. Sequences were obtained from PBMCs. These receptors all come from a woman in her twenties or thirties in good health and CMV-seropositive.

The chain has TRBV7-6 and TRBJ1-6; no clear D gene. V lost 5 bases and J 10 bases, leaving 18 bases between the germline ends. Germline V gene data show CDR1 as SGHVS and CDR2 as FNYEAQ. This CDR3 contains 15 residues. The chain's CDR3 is CASSPGEGPHSPLHF. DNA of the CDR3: TGTGCCAGCAGCCCCGGGGAGGGTCCTCACTCACCCCTCCACTTT.

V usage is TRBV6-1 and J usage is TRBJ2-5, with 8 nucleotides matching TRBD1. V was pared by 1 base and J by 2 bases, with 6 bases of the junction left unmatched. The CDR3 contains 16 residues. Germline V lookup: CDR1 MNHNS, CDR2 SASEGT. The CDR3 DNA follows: TGTGCCAGCAGTGAAGGGACAGGGAGGCGGCAAGAGACCCAGTACTTC. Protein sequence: CASSEGTGRRQETQYF.

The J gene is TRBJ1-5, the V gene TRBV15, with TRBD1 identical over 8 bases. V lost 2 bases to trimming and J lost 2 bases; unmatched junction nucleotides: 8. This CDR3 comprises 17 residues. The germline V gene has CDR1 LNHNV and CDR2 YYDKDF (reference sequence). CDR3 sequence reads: CATSRTSTGVGNQPQHF. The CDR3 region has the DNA TGTGCCACCAGCAGAACCTCGACAGGGGTGGGCAATCAGCCCCAGCATTTT.

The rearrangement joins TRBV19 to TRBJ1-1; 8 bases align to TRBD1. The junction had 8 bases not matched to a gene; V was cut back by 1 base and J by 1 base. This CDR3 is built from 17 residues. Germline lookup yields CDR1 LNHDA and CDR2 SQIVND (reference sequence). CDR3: CASSIGRQGQKNTEAFF. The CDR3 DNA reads TGTGCCAGTAGTATAGGTAGACAGGGGCAAAAGAACACTGAAGCTTTCTTT.

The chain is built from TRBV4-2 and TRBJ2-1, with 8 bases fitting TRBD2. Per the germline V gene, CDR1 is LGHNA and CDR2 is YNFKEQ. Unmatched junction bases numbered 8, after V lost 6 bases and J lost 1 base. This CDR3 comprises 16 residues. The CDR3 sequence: CASSKSGGLSYNEQFF. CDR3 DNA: TGTGCCAGCAGTAAATCGGGGGGGCTGTCCTACAATGAGCAGTTCTTC.

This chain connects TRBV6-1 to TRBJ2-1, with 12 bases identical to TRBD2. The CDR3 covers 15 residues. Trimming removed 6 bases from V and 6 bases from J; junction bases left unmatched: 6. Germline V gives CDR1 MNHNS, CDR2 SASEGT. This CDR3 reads CASRPTSGSPNEQFF. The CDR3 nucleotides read TGTGCCAGCAGGCCGACTAGCGGGAGCCCCAATGAGCAGTTCTTC.